The 10 T cell receptor beta chains presented below share a single source sample, sequenced in a study of neurological immune-mediated disorders. One entry per CDR3 protein results from TCRdb running MiXCR on the 5' RACE reads. The repertoire includes over 11,000 distinct CDR3 sequences, 10% of them detected once, and roughly a quarter sits in the top ten. The specimen was PBMCs. The receptors here all came from a middle-aged woman in good health.

This clonotype was observed at least ten times. The chain carries TRBV6-9 and TRBJ1-1; unclear D gene. This CDR3 spans 14 amino acids. Germline V lookup: CDR1 MNHGY, CDR2 SVAAGI. The ends were cut back, 6 bases at V and 1 base at J, with 12 bases in the middle. The CDR3: CASSTYGENTEAFF. In DNA form, the CDR3 reads TGTGCCAGCAGCACTTACGGGGAGAACACTGAAGCTTTCTTT.

This clonotype was detected ten times or more. The chain uses TRBV10-3 and TRBJ1-1; TRBD1 might be the D (5 bases). Germline values: CDR1 ENHRY, CDR2 SYGVKD. V was cut by 6 bases and J by 6 bases, with 14 bases left in between. This CDR3 region has 13 residues. CDR3 protein: CAISPQGRSEAFF. The DNA of the CDR3 is TGTGCCATCAGCCCCCAGGGAAGGTCTGAAGCTTTCTTT.

This clonotype appeared many times. The rearrangement joins TRBV4-2 to TRBJ2-7; 9 nucleotides align to TRBD2. This CDR3 has 17 amino acids. The germline V gene encodes CDR1 LGHNA and CDR2 YNFKEQ. V lost 5 bases, J lost 0 bases, and 11 bases stayed unmatched. The CDR3 nucleotides are TGTGCCAGCAGCGTAACGGTGGCGGGAGGGAGCTCCTACGAGCAGTACTTC. Translated: CASSVTVAGGSSYEQYF.

Ten or more counts support this clonotype. This rearrangement joins TRBV7-2 to TRBJ1-2; 8 bases map to TRBD1. Trimming at V came to 5 bases and at J to 3 bases, leaving 5 bases not matched to a gene. CDR3 size: 14 residues. CDR1 SGHTA and CDR2 FQGNSA come from the germline V gene. The CDR3 DNA is TGTGCCAGCAGCGCACAGGGGGGTGACTATGGCTACACCTTC. This sequence encodes CASSAQGGDYGYTF.

By share, this clonotype counts as medium-sized. This rearrangement joins TRBV5-1 to TRBJ2-5; D gene ambiguous. Germline V gives CDR1 SGHRS, CDR2 YFSETQ. CDR3 length: 14 amino acids. With 2 bases removed from V and 5 bases from J, the gap between germline ends came to 13 bases. The CDR3 region is CASSFGAPGETQYF. The CDR3 coding sequence is TGCGCCAGCAGCTTTGGTGCTCCCGGGGAGACCCAGTACTTC.

This clonotype was counted ten times or more. V and J are TRBV28 and TRBJ1-1; a possible D gene is TRBD1 (5 bases). Germline V gene sequence: CDR1 MDHEN, CDR2 SYDVKM. CDR3 length equals 18 residues. Trimming removed 2 bases at V and 4 bases at J, with 23 bases between. The CDR3 coding sequence is TGTGCCAGCAGTTTAGAGAACGGAGTGGGGGGATTTGGCACTGAAGCTTTCTTT. It specifies CASSLENGVGGFGTEAFF.

The table lists this clonotype with many counts. The V and J genes are TRBV20-1 and TRBJ2-7; D unresolved. V lost 6 bases to trimming and J lost 5 bases, with 17 bases between them. This CDR3 has 13 amino acids. Germline V CDR1 and CDR2: DFQATT, SNEGSKA (reference sequence). The CDR3 DNA reads TGCAGTGCCGGGCAACCCAGTTTCCACGAGCAGTACTTC. Translation: CSAGQPSFHEQYF.

This clonotype was counted ten times or more. V and J are TRBV14 and TRBJ1-1; TRBD1 might be the D (5 bases). Germline CDR1 is SGHDN and CDR2 is FVKESK. CDR3 length equals 17 residues. The V and J ends lost 2 bases and 1 base respectively, with 17 bases between them. For the CDR3, the DNA is TGTGCCAGCAGCCAAATCCCCTTCGGGGCAGAGAACACTGAAGCTTTCTTT. Its translation: CASSQIPFGAENTEAFF.

This clonotype has a count of ten or more. CDR3 protein: CASSQAEGGRRNTGELFF. The CDR3 nucleotides read TGTGCCAGCAGCCAAGCTGAGGGGGGCCGACGGAACACCGGGGAGCTGTTTTTT. This chain connects TRBV14 to TRBJ2-2; D tentatively reads TRBD1 or TRBD2 (6 bases each). The CDR3 covers 18 residues. CDR1 and CDR2 (germline): SGHDN, FVKESK. V dropped 1 base and J dropped 1 base, with 16 bases sitting between them.

This chain joins TRBV2 and TRBJ2-5; TRBD2 matches at 13 bases. The CDR3 contains 17 residues. Looked up from germline, CDR1 is SNHLY and CDR2 is FYNNEI. V shed 6 bases, J shed 0 bases, and the junction held 7 bases outside the gene matches. This chain's CDR3 is CASRRGLAGADQETQYF. DNA for the CDR3: TGTGCCAGCAGACGAGGACTAGCGGGAGCGGACCAAGAGACCCAGTACTTC.